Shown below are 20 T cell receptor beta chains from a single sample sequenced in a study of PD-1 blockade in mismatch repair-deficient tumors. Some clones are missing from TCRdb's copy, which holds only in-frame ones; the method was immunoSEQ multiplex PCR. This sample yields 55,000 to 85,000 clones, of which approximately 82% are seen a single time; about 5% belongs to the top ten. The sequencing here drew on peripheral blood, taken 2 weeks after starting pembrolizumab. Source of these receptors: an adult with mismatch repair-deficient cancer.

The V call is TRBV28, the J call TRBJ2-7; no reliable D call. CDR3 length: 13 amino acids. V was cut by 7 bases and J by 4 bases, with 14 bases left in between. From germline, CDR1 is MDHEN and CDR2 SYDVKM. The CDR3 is CASKLEYMYEQYF. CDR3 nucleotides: TGTGCCAGCAAACTCGAGTATATGTACGAGCAGTACTTC.

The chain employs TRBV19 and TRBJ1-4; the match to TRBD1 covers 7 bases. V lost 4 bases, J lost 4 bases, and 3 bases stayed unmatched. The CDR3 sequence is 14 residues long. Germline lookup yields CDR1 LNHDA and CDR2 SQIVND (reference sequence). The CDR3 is CASSRDSDNEKLFF. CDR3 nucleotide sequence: TGTGCCAGTAGTAGGGACAGCGATAATGAAAAACTGTTTTTT.

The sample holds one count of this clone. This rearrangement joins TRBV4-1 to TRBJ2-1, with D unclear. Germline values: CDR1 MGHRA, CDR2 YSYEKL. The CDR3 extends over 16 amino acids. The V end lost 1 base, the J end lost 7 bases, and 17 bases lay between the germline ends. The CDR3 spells CASSQAPSQPLNEQFF. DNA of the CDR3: TGCGCCAGCAGCCAAGCTCCATCCCAGCCTCTTAATGAGCAGTTCTTC.

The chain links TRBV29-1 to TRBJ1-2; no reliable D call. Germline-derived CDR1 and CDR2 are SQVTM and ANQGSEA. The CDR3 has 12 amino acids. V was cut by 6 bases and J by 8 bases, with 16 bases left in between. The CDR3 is CSVLTNLGGYTF. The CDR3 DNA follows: TGCAGCGTCCTGACGAACTTAGGAGGCTACACCTTC.

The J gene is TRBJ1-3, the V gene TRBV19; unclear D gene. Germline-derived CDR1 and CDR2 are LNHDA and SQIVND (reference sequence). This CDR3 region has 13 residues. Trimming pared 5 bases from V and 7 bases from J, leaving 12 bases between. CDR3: CASSAGSRNTIYF. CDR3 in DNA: TGTGCCAGTAGTGCCGGATCGAGGAACACCATATATTTT.

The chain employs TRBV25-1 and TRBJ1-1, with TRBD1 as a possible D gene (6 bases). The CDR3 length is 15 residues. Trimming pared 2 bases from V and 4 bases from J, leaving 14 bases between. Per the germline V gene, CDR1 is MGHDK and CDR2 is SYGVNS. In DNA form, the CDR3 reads TGTGCCAGCAGTGAAAACACAGGGATGGCCACTGAAGCTTTCTTT. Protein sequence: CASSENTGMATEAFF.

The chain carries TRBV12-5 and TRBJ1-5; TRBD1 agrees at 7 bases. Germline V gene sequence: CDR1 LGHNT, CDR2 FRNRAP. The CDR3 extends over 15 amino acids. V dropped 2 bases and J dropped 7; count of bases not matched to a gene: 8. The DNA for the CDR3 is TGTGCTAGTGGTTTGACCCGACAGGGTTCACAGCCCCAGCATTTT. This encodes CASGLTRQGSQPQHF.

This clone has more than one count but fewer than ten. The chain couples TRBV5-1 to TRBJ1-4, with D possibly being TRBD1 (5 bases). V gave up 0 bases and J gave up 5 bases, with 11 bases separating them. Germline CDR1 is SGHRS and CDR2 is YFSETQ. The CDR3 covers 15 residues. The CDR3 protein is CASSLDGTQNEKLFF. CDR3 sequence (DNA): TGCGCCAGCAGCTTGGATGGGACTCAAAATGAAAAACTGTTTTTT.

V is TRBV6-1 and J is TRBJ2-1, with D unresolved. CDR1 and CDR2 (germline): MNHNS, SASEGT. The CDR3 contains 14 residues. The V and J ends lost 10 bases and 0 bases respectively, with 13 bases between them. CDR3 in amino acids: CATISRSSYNEQFF. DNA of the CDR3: TGTGCCACCATCTCTCGGAGCTCCTACAATGAGCAGTTCTTC.

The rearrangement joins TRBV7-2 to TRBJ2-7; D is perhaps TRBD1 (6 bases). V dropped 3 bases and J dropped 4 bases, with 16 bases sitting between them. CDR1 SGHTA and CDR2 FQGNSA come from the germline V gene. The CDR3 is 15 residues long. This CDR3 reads CASSFITGFSYEQYF. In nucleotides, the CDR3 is TGTGCCAGCAGCTTTATCACAGGGTTTAGTTACGAGCAGTACTTC.

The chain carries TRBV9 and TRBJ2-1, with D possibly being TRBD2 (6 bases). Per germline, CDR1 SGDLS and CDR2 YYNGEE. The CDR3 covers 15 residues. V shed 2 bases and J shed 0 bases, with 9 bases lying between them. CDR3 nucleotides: TGTGCCAGCAGCGTTCTAGCGAGCTCCTACAATGAGCAGTTCTTC. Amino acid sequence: CASSVLASSYNEQFF.

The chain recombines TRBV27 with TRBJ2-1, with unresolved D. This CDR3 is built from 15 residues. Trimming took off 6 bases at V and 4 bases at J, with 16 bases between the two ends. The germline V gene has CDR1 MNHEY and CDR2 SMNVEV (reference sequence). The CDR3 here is CASRPGRGGYNEQFF. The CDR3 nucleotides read TGTGCCAGCAGGCCGGGCCGAGGCGGATACAATGAGCAGTTCTTC.

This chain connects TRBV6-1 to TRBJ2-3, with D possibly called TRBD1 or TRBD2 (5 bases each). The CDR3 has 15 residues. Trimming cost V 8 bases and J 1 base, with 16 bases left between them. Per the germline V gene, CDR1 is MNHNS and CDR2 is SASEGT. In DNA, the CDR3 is TGTGCCAGCCTCCGATCGGGGCAGGGCACAGATACGCAGTATTTT. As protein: CASLRSGQGTDTQYF.

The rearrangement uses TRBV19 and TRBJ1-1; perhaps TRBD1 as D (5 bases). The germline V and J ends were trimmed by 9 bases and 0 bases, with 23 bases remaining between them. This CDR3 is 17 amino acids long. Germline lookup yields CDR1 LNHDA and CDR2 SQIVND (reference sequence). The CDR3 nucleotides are TGTGCCAGCCTGGGGTGGGTGCAGGGTCCCGTGAACACTGAAGCTTTCTTT. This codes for CASLGWVQGPVNTEAFF.

The CDR3, as DNA: TGCGCCAGCAGCCAAGATAGGGGCTCTGGGGCCAACGTCCTGACTTTC. Its protein is CASSQDRGSGANVLTF. The rearrangement links TRBV4-3 to TRBJ2-6; maybe TRBD1 (5 bases). Looked up from germline, CDR1 is LGHNA and CDR2 is YSLEER. This CDR3 is built from 16 residues. The germline V and J ends were trimmed by 0 bases and 0 bases, with 6 bases remaining between them.

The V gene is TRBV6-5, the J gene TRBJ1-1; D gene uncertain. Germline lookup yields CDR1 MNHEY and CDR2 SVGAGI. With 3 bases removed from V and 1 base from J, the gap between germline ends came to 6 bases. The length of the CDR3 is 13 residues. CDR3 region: CASSYTQNTEAFF. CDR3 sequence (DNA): TGTGCCAGCAGTTATACACAGAACACTGAAGCTTTCTTT.

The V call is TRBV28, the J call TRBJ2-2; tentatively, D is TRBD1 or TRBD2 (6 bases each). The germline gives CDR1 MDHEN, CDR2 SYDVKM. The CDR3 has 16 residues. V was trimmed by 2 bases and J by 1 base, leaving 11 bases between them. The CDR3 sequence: CASSLMEGGNTGELFF. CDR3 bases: TGTGCCAGCAGTTTAATGGAGGGGGGGAACACCGGGGAGCTGTTTTTT.

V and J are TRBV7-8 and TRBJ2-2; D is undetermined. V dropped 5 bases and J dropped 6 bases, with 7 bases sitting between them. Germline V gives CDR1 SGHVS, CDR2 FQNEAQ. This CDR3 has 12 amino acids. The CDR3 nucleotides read TGTGCCAGCAGCCCCATGGCCGGGGAGCTGTTTTTT. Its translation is CASSPMAGELFF.

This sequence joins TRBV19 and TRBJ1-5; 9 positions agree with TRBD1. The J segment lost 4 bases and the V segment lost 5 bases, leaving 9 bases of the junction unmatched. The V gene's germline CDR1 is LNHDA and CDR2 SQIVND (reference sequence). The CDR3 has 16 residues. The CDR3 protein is CASSPRPGQGNQPQHF. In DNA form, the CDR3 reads TGTGCCAGTAGTCCAAGGCCGGGACAGGGAAATCAGCCCCAGCATTTT. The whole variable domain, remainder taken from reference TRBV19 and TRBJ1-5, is DGGITQSPKYLFRKEGQNVTLSCEQNLNHDAMYWYRQDPGQGLRLIYYSQIVNDFQKGDIAEGYSVSREKKESFPLTVTSAQKNPTAFYLCASSPRPGQGNQPQHFGDGTRLSIL.

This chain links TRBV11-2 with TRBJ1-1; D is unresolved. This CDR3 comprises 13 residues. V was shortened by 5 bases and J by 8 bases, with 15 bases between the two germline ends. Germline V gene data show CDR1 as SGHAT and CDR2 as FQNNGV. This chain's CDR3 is CASSPGGAREAFF. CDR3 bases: TGTGCCAGCAGCCCGGGAGGAGCGCGCGAAGCTTTCTTT.